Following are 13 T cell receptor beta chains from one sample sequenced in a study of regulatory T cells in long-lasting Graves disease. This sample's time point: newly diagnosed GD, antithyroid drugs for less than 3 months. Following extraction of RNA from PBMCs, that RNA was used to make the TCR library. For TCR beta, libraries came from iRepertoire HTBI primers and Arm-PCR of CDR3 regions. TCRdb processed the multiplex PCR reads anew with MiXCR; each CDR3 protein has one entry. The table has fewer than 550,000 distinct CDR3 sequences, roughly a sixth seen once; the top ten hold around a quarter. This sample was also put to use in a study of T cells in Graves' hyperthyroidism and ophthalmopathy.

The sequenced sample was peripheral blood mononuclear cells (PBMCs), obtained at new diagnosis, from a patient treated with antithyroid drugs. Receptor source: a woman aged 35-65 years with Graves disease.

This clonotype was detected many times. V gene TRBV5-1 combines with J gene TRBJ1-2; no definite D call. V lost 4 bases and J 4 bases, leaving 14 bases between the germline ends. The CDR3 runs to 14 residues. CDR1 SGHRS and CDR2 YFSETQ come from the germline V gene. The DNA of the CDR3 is TGCGCCAGCAGCATGGACGGAGGCACCTATGGCTACACCTTC. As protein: CASSMDGGTYGYTF.

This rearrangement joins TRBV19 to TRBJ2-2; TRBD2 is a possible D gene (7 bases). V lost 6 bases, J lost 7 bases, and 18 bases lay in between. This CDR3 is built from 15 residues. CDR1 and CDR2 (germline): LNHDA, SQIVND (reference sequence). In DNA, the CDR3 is TGTGCCAGTAGCCCTACCCGGGGGGCGGGCGGGGAGCTGTTTTTT. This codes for CASSPTRGAGGELFF. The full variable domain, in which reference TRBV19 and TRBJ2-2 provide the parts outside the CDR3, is DGGITQSPKYLFRKEGQNVTLSCEQNLNHDAMYWYRQDPGQGLRLIYYSQIVNDFQKGDIAEGYSVSREKKESFPLTVTSAQKNPTAFYLCASSPTRGAGGELFFGEGSRLTVL.

CDR3 in amino acids: CASSFGPSGSTDTQYF. In DNA form, the CDR3 reads TGTGCCAGCAGCTTTGGACCTTCGGGAAGCACAGATACGCAGTATTTT. The genes are TRBV9 and TRBJ2-3; possible D gene TRBD2, 5 bases. Per germline, CDR1 SGDLS and CDR2 YYNGEE. The CDR3 is made up of 16 amino acids. Deletions cut 4 bases from V and 0 bases from J, with 15 bases between.

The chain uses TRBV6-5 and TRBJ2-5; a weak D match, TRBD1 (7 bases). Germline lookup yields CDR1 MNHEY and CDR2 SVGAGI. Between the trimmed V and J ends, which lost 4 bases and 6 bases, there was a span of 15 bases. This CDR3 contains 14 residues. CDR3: CASSFGGGAKTQYF. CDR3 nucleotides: TGTGCCAGCAGTTTCGGAGGGGGCGCAAAGACCCAGTACTTC.

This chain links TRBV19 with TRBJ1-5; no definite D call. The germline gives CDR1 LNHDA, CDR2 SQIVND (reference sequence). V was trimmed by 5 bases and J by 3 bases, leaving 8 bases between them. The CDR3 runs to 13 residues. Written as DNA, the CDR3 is TGTGCCAGTAGTGGGCAGGACAATCAGCCCCAGCATTTT. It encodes CASSGQDNQPQHF.

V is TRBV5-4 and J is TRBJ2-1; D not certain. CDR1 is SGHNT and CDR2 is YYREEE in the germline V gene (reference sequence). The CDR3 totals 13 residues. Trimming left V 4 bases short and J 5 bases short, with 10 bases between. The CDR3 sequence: CASSADVDNEQFF. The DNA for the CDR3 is TGTGCCAGCAGCGCGGACGTAGACAATGAGCAGTTCTTC. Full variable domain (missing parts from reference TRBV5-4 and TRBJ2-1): ETGVTQSPTHLIKTRGQQVTLRCSSQSGHNTVSWYQQALGQGPQFIFQYYREEENGRGNFPPRFSGLQFPNYSSELNVNALELDDSALYLCASSADVDNEQFFGPGTRLTVL.

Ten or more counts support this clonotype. CDR3 sequence (DNA): TGTGCCAGCAAAAGAACAGGGGGCACTGAAGCTTTCTTT. Translation gives CASKRTGGTEAFF. The chain employs TRBV6-1 and TRBJ1-1; 8 nucleotides match TRBD1. Germline CDR1 MNHNS, CDR2 SASEGT. Germline trimming cut 7 bases from V and 4 bases from J; bases unmatched to any gene: 5. CDR3 length: 13 amino acids.

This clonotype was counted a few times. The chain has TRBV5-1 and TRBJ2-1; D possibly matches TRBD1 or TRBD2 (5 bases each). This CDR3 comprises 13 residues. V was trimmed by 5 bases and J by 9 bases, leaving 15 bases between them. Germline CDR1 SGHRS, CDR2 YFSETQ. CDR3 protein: CASSRDVLGEQFF. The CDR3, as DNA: TGCGCCAGCAGTAGGGACGTCTTAGGTGAGCAGTTCTTC.

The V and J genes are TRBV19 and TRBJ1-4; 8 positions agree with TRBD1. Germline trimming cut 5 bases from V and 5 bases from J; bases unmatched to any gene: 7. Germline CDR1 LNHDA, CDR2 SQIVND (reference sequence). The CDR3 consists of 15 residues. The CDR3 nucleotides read TGTGCCAGTAGTTTTCAGGACAGGGCAAATGAAAAACTGTTTTTT. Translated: CASSFQDRANEKLFF.

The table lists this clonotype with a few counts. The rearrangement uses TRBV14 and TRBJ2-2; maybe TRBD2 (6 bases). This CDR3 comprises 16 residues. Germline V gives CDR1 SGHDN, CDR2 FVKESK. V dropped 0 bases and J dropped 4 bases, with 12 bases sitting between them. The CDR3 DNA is TGTGCCAGCAGCCAAGATGCGGGGAGGCGCACCGGGGAGCTGTTTTTT. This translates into CASSQDAGRRTGELFF.

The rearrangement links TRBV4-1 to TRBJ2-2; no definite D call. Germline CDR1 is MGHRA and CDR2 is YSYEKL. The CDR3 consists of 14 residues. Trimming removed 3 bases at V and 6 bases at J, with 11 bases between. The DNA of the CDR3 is TGCGCCAGCAGCCAGGCGAACAGTGCCGGGGAGCTGTTTTTT. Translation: CASSQANSAGELFF.

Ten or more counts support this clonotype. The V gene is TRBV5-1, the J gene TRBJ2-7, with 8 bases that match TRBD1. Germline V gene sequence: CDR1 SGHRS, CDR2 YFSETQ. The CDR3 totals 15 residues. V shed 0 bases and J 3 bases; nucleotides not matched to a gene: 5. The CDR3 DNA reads TGCGCCAGCAGCTTGGGGACAGGGTTAGGCTACGAGCAGTACTTC. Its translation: CASSLGTGLGYEQYF.

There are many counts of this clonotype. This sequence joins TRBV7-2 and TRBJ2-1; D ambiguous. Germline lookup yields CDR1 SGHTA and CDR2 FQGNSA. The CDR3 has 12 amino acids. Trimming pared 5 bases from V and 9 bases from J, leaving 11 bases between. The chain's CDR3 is CASSPGGFEQFF. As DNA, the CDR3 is TGTGCCAGCAGCCCCGGTGGGTTTGAGCAGTTCTTC.